This TCR beta chain was retrieved from a study of cytomegalovirus exposure and HLA in healthy donors. Across the study: Genotyping of 398 donors showed that over 65% belonged to the Caucasian-associated ancestry cluster.

In the PCR, 60 Vbeta and 13 Jbeta primers were used. In the original processing: In a later analysis, of 70 million to 85 million unique beta chains, 9 million to 11 million appeared in at least two donors. Assay: immunoSEQ multiplex PCR; the TCRdb copy retains only in-frame clones and omits some. That table furnishes V, J and clone size, whereas the DNA furnished D and trimming. The sample yields approximately 150,000 clones, under 90% seen once. Germline CDR1 and CDR2: MNHEY and SVGAGI. The CDR3 is made up of 13 amino acids. V was shortened by 5 bases and J by 5 bases, with 12 bases between the two germline ends.

The chain is built from TRBV6-5 and TRBJ1-2; a weak D match, TRBD1 (6 bases). This clonotype was obtained from a man in his forties in good health and CMV-seronegative. Sequences were obtained from PBMCs. The CDR3 DNA is TGTGCCAGCAGTAACGGGGGGGCGTATGGCTACACCTTC. It encodes CASSNGGAYGYTF.